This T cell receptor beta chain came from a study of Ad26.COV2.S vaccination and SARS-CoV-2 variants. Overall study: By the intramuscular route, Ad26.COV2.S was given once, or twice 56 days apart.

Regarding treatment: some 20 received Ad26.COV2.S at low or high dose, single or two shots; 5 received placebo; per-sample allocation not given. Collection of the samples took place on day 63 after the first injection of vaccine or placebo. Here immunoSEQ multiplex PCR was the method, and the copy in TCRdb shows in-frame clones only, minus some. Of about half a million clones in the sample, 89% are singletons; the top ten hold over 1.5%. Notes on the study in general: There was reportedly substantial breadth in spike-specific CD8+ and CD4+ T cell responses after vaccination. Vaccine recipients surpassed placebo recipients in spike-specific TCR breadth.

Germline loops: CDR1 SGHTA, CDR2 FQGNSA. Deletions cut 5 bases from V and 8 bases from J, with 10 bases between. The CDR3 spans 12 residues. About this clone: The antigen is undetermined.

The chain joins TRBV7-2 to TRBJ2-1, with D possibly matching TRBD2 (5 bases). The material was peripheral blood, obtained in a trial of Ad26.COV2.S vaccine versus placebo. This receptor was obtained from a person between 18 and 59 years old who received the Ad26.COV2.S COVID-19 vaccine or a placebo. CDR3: CASSKSGDEQFF. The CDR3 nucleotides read TGTGCCAGCAGCAAGAGCGGCGATGAGCAGTTCTTC.